The next 12 T cell receptor beta chains were all read from a single sample in a study of T cell responses to AZD1222 COVID-19 vaccine. Measured with immunoSEQ multiplex PCR; TCRdb has only the in-frame clones, and not every one. Counted here are some 140,000 clones, 80% to 95% occurring once; the ten biggest clones make up 1.9%. The sequencing used peripheral blood, collected 28 days after the second AZD1222 dose. The receptors originated from an adult who received the AZD1222 COVID-19 vaccine.

The rearrangement joins TRBV9 to TRBJ1-5; 8 bases are a match to TRBD1. CDR1 and CDR2 from the germline V gene are SGDLS and YYNGEE. Losses at the gene ends were 3 bases for V and 4 bases for J; bases not matched to a gene: 6. The CDR3 is 15 residues long. CDR3: CASSATGGGNQPQHF. DNA for the CDR3: TGTGCCAGCAGCGCAACAGGGGGGGGAAATCAGCCCCAGCATTTT.

This clone showed up just once. This sequence joins TRBV28 and TRBJ1-1; possible D gene TRBD1, 6 bases. Germline CDR1 reads MDHEN; CDR2 reads SYDVKM. The CDR3 is 15 residues long. V dropped 8 bases and J dropped 1 base, with 17 bases sitting between them. The CDR3 DNA is TGTGCCAGCGCCGCCTTACAGGGACCGAACACTGAAGCTTTCTTT. Its translation: CASAALQGPNTEAFF. The whole variable domain, remainder taken from reference TRBV28 and TRBJ1-1, is DVKVTQSSRYLVKRTGEKVFLECVQDMDHENMFWYRQDPGLGLRLIYFSYDVKMKEKGDIPEGYSVSREKKERFSLILESASTNQTSMYLCASAALQGPNTEAFFGQGTRLTVV.

J is TRBJ2-5 and V is TRBV3-1 (or the pseudogene TRBV3-2), with 13 bases matching TRBD2. V shed 4 bases and J 5 bases; nucleotides not matched to a gene: 10. The CDR3 has 17 amino acids. Germline assignment: CDR1 LGHDT and CDR2 YNNKEL (reference sequence). The CDR3 region has the DNA TGTGCCAGCAGCCTGGGACTAGCGGGGAGGGTAGGTGAGACCCAGTACTTC. Protein: CASSLGLAGRVGETQYF.

This chain uses TRBV2 with TRBJ2-1, with a possible D match to TRBD1 (6 bases). Trimming took 5 bases from V and 9 from J, leaving 14 bases between them. Germline values: CDR1 SNHLY, CDR2 FYNNEI. The CDR3 runs 13 residues. CDR3 region: CASSSSGAGEQFF. The CDR3 DNA reads TGTGCCAGCAGTTCCTCAGGGGCTGGTGAGCAGTTCTTC.

The J gene is TRBJ1-1, the V gene TRBV7-9; D might be TRBD1 (5 bases). V gave up 1 base and J gave up 7 bases, with 7 bases separating them. There are 12 residues in the CDR3. CDR1 is SEHNR and CDR2 is FQNEAQ in the germline V gene (reference sequence). The CDR3 nucleotides read TGTGCCAGCAGCTTAGGCAGGGATGAAGCTTTCTTT. Residues: CASSLGRDEAFF.

The chain has TRBV6-5 and TRBJ1-2; D is undetermined. The germline V gene has CDR1 MNHEY and CDR2 SVGAGI. The CDR3 sequence is 13 residues long. With 7 bases removed from V and 4 bases from J, the gap between germline ends came to 13 bases. In nucleotides, the CDR3 is TGTGCCAGCATGGGGTCCTCAGGCTATGGCTACACCTTC. The encoded protein is CASMGSSGYGYTF.

The chain has TRBV27 and TRBJ1-1, with a weak D call TRBD1 (5 bases). Per the germline V gene, CDR1 is MNHEY and CDR2 is SMNVEV (reference sequence). Trimming stripped 8 bases from V and 3 bases from J, with 22 bases between. The CDR3 spans 16 residues. CDR3 DNA: TGTGCCAGCGGCTCCCTAGTTCGGAGGGGAGACACTGAAGCTTTCTTT. Translating gives CASGSLVRRGDTEAFF.

The chain uses TRBV27 and TRBJ1-5; no definite D call. Germline CDR1 and CDR2: MNHEY and SMNVEV (reference sequence). The V end lost 6 bases, the J end lost 6 bases, and 9 bases lay between the germline ends. The CDR3 contains 12 residues. The CDR3 bases are TGTGCCAGCAGCGCCGAGGGTCAGCCCCAGCATTTT. It yields the protein CASSAEGQPQHF.

The V and J genes are TRBV2 and TRBJ2-2; the D gene is possibly TRBD1 (6 bases). The CDR3 has 14 amino acids. With 8 bases removed from V and 3 bases from J, the gap between germline ends came to 13 bases. Germline CDR1 SNHLY, CDR2 FYNNEI. The CDR3 is CASARTEHTGELFF. The CDR3 DNA reads as TGTGCCAGCGCGAGGACAGAACACACCGGGGAGCTGTTTTTT. Looking up the rest from reference TRBV2 and TRBJ2-2 gives the full variable domain: EPEVTQTPSHQVTQMGQEVILRCVPISNHLYFYWYRQILGQKVEFLVSFYNNEISEKSEIFDDQFSVERPDGSNFTLKIRSTKLEDSAMYFCASARTEHTGELFFGEGSRLTVL.

The chain carries TRBV2 and TRBJ2-5; 13 bases match TRBD2. CDR1 is SNHLY, CDR2 FYNNEI, per germline. After removal of 1 base from V and 4 bases from J, the junction contained 6 bases not matched to a gene. This CDR3 has 17 amino acids. CDR3 amino acids: CASSEGTSGRALETQYF. CDR3 in DNA: TGTGCCAGCAGTGAAGGAACTAGCGGGAGGGCCCTAGAGACCCAGTACTTC.

The chain combines TRBV4-1 with TRBJ2-3; D is possibly TRBD1 (7 bases). V lost 4 bases and J 9 bases, leaving 11 bases between the germline ends. In germline, CDR1 is MGHRA, CDR2 YSYEKL. The CDR3 spans 12 residues. The CDR3 region is CASSLEGATQYF. The CDR3, as DNA: TGCGCCAGCAGCCTGGAGGGGGCAACGCAGTATTTT.

The chain links TRBV19 to TRBJ2-5; a weak D match, TRBD1 (7 bases). V was clipped by 0 bases and J by 5 bases, with 19 bases between them. The CDR3 totals 17 residues. Germline loops: CDR1 LNHDA, CDR2 SQIVND (reference sequence). The CDR3 coding sequence is TGTGCCAGTAGTATAGATGGCGGGACAGCAGACGGGGAGACCCAGTACTTC. Protein product: CASSIDGGTADGETQYF. The full variable domain, in which reference TRBV19 and TRBJ2-5 provide the parts outside the CDR3, is DGGITQSPKYLFRKEGQNVTLSCEQNLNHDAMYWYRQDPGQGLRLIYYSQIVNDFQKGDIAEGYSVSREKKESFPLTVTSAQKNPTAFYLCASSIDGGTADGETQYFGPGTRLLVL.